The 26 T cell receptor beta chains below were found in one sample sequenced in a study of CD8+ T cells in alopecia areata. Extracted RNA was reverse transcribed into cDNA, the sequencing template. The method was immunoSEQ multiplex PCR; TCRdb's version includes in-frame clones alone and lacks a portion of them. The table lists 89,000 or so clones, about 53% of them singletons. Sequencing was performed on NKG2D-high CD8+ T cells sorted from blood. These receptors were taken from a human donor with alopecia areata.

The rearrangement uses TRBV19 and TRBJ2-4; 7 bases are a match to TRBD1. Looked up from germline, CDR1 is LNHDA and CDR2 is SQIVND (reference sequence). The CDR3 loop spans 13 amino acids. V shed 6 bases, J shed 5 bases, and the junction held 4 bases outside the gene matches. CDR3: CASSDRDENIQYF. DNA of the CDR3: TGTGCCAGTAGCGACAGGGATGAAAACATTCAGTACTTC.

The rearrangement links TRBV4-1 to TRBJ2-7; D is undetermined. The germline gives CDR1 MGHRA, CDR2 YSYEKL. The CDR3 runs 13 residues. Between the trimmed V and J ends, which lost 0 bases and 3 bases, there was a span of 6 bases. The CDR3 loop reads CASSQDSIYEQYF. Written as DNA, the CDR3 is TGCGCCAGCAGCCAAGATTCGATCTACGAGCAGTACTTC.

V is TRBV7-9 and J is TRBJ2-3; D is perhaps TRBD2 (6 bases). Germline V CDR1 and CDR2: SEHNR, FQNEAQ (reference sequence). CDR3 size: 15 residues. The germline V and J ends were trimmed by 5 bases and 0 bases, with 12 bases remaining between them. The CDR3 nucleotides read TGTGCCAGCAGCCATCGTGGGGGGAGCACAGATACGCAGTATTTT. Amino acid sequence: CASSHRGGSTDTQYF.

The chain uses TRBV28 and TRBJ2-3; 7 bases fit TRBD1. The germline CDR1 and CDR2 sequences are MDHEN and SYDVKM. The CDR3 is made up of 15 amino acids. V shed 4 bases and J 4 bases; nucleotides not matched to a gene: 8. CDR3 in amino acids: CASSSLGQAPDTQYF. DNA of the CDR3: TGTGCCAGCAGTTCATTAGGACAGGCCCCAGATACGCAGTATTTT.

This clone was seen a few times. This chain joins TRBV4-3 and TRBJ1-1; 7 bases map to TRBD1. The CDR3 has 20 amino acids. V was pared by 2 bases and J by 2 bases, with 20 bases of the junction left unmatched. From germline, CDR1 is LGHNA and CDR2 YSLEER. The CDR3 here is CASSQLLTGLTLGDNTEAFF. CDR3 DNA sequence: TGCGCCAGCAGCCAATTATTGACAGGGCTGACCCTGGGGGACAACACTGAAGCTTTCTTT.

V is TRBV29-1 and J is TRBJ1-3; D unresolved. Per the germline V gene, CDR1 is SQVTM and CDR2 is ANQGSEA. The CDR3 consists of 15 residues. Trimming removed 7 bases at V and 7 bases at J, with 23 bases between. CDR3 in amino acids: CSAQVGSGEANTIYF. The CDR3, as DNA: TGCAGCGCGCAGGTGGGGTCTGGGGAAGCCAACACCATATATTTT.

The chain recombines TRBV29-1 with TRBJ2-7; D may be TRBD2 (6 bases). The germline V and J ends were trimmed by 2 bases and 4 bases, with 12 bases remaining between them. The CDR3 contains 13 residues. Germline lookup yields CDR1 SQVTM and CDR2 ANQGSEA. The CDR3 is CSVEPGEGYEQYF. In nucleotides, the CDR3 is TGCAGCGTTGAACCGGGAGAGGGGTACGAGCAGTACTTC.

This clone was seen only a few times. This chain uses TRBV28 with TRBJ2-1, with 8 bases that match TRBD2. Germline values: CDR1 MDHEN, CDR2 SYDVKM. Trimming took 6 bases from V and 5 from J; bases not matched to a gene: 6. The CDR3 is made up of 14 amino acids. The CDR3 DNA reads as TGTGCCAGCAGCGGACTAGCAGTCCACAATGAGCAGTTCTTC. It specifies CASSGLAVHNEQFF.

The chain recombines TRBV25-1 with TRBJ2-5, with D maybe TRBD2 (6 bases). The germline V gene encodes CDR1 MGHDK and CDR2 SYGVNS. The CDR3 runs 13 residues. V was trimmed by 7 bases and J by 2 bases, leaving 11 bases between them. The CDR3 coding sequence is TGTGCCAGCAAAGGGCGGGGACAAGAGACCCAGTACTTC. This sequence encodes CASKGRGQETQYF.

The genes are TRBV29-1 and TRBJ1-3; D gene uncertain. The CDR3 runs 15 residues. Germline V gives CDR1 SQVTM, CDR2 ANQGSEA. The germline V and J ends were trimmed by 3 bases and 0 bases, with 12 bases remaining between them. The CDR3 DNA reads as TGCAGCGTTGATGAGGACGGGCTCTCTGGAAACACCATATATTTT. Its translation is CSVDEDGLSGNTIYF.

The J gene is TRBJ2-7, the V gene TRBV5-6; the match to TRBD2 covers 14 bases. Germline lookup yields CDR1 SGHDT and CDR2 YYEEEE. The CDR3 length is 17 residues. V dropped 0 bases and J dropped 2; count of bases not matched to a gene: 4. The CDR3 is CASSLAGLAGDPYEQYF. The CDR3 coding sequence is TGTGCCAGCAGCTTGGCGGGACTAGCGGGGGATCCCTACGAGCAGTACTTC.

This chain links TRBV11-2 with TRBJ2-7, with D hard to call. The V and J ends lost 3 bases and 4 bases respectively, with 16 bases between them. This CDR3 is 15 amino acids long. CDR1 and CDR2 (germline): SGHAT, FQNNGV. In DNA form, the CDR3 reads TGTGCCAGCAGCTTTGGGCTGGCAGGCGCATACGAGCAGTACTTC. It yields the protein CASSFGLAGAYEQYF. The full variable domain, with the rest looked up from reference TRBV11-2 and TRBJ2-7, is EAGVAQSPRYKIIEKRQSVAFWCNPISGHATLYWYQQILGQGPKLLIQFQNNGVVDDSQLPKDRFSAERLKGVDSTLKIQPAKLEDSAVYLCASSFGLAGAYEQYFGPGTRLTVT.

This chain uses TRBV28 with TRBJ2-3; D unresolved. The CDR3 has 14 amino acids. The germline V gene encodes CDR1 MDHEN and CDR2 SYDVKM. Trimming shortened V by 1 base and J by 7 bases, and 12 bases separated the two germline ends. The CDR3 is CASSLFGPRNTQYF. The CDR3 DNA reads TGTGCCAGCAGTTTATTCGGGCCTAGAAATACGCAGTATTTT.

The rearrangement uses TRBV28 and TRBJ2-3; TRBD2 matches at 11 bases. This CDR3 is built from 16 residues. Germline assignment: CDR1 MDHEN and CDR2 SYDVKM. V lost 5 bases and J lost 3; bases outside the gene matches: 7. This CDR3 reads CASSGLTSGITDTQYF. DNA for the CDR3: TGTGCCAGCAGTGGATTGACTAGCGGGATAACAGATACGCAGTATTTT. Full variable domain (remainder filled in from reference TRBV28 and TRBJ2-3): DVKVTQSSRYLVKRTGEKVFLECVQDMDHENMFWYRQDPGLGLRLIYFSYDVKMKEKGDIPEGYSVSREKKERFSLILESASTNQTSMYLCASSGLTSGITDTQYFGPGTRLTVL.

J is TRBJ1-1 and V is TRBV28; D is unclear. CDR1 and CDR2 from the germline V gene are MDHEN and SYDVKM. There are 11 residues in the CDR3. V gave up 3 bases and J gave up 5 bases, with 4 bases separating them. The CDR3 reads CASSFGTEAFF. CDR3 coding DNA: TGTGCCAGCAGTTTCGGGACTGAAGCTTTCTTT. The full variable domain, rest sourced from reference TRBV28 and TRBJ1-1, is DVKVTQSSRYLVKRTGEKVFLECVQDMDHENMFWYRQDPGLGLRLIYFSYDVKMKEKGDIPEGYSVSREKKERFSLILESASTNQTSMYLCASSFGTEAFFGQGTRLTVV.

This clone was seen more than once but under ten times. The rearrangement joins TRBV18 to TRBJ2-7; D not certain. CDR1 KGHSH and CDR2 LQKENI come from the germline V gene. Trimming took off 6 bases at V and 4 bases at J, with 16 bases between the two ends. This CDR3 is built from 14 residues. CDR3 region: CASSPPTTNYEQYF. The CDR3 region has the DNA TGTGCCAGCTCCCCCCCCACCACAAATTACGAGCAGTACTTC.

This chain joins TRBV7-8 and TRBJ2-5; D perhaps matches TRBD2 (6 bases). CDR3 length equals 15 residues. V lost 2 bases and J lost 6, with 16 bases in between. CDR1 SGHVS and CDR2 FQNEAQ come from the germline V gene. The CDR3 loop is CASSLIEGGGQTQYF. CDR3 nucleotides: TGTGCCAGCAGCTTAATTGAGGGAGGAGGACAGACCCAGTACTTC.

The V and J genes are TRBV4-1 and TRBJ2-7; D is perhaps TRBD1 or TRBD2 (5 bases each). The germline V gene encodes CDR1 MGHRA and CDR2 YSYEKL. Deletions cut 1 base from V and 3 bases from J, with 7 bases between. The CDR3 is 13 residues long. The CDR3 DNA reads TGCGCCAGCAGCCAAGGGGACCTCTACGAGCAGTACTTC. This translates into CASSQGDLYEQYF.

The V gene is TRBV7-3, the J gene TRBJ2-5; possible D gene TRBD1, 6 bases. Germline V CDR1 and CDR2: SGHTA, FQGTGA. This CDR3 is 15 amino acids long. V lost 2 bases and J lost 5, with 15 bases in between. CDR3 region: CASSLSPGAMETQYF. The DNA for the CDR3 is TGTGCCAGCAGCTTATCACCAGGGGCGATGGAGACCCAGTACTTC.

This clone occurred a few times. Compared with germline, one end of the junction differs, possibly owing to a read error. V gene TRBV29-1 combines with J gene TRBJ2-5; TRBD2 is a possible D gene (6 bases). The germline gives CDR1 SQVTM, CDR2 ANQGSEA. This CDR3 has 12 amino acids. The CDR3 spells CSVEVAEETQYF. The DNA for the CDR3 is TGCAGCGTCGAAGTAGCGGAAGAGACCCAGTACTTC.

This chain's CDR3 is CSVEGWRRQGYGYTF. In DNA form, the CDR3 reads TGCAGCGTTGAGGGTTGGAGGAGGCAGGGGTATGGCTACACCTTC. The rearrangement uses TRBV29-1 and TRBJ1-2; a weak D match, TRBD1 (6 bases). V was shortened by 3 bases and J by 5 bases, with 19 bases between the two germline ends. Germline assignment: CDR1 SQVTM and CDR2 ANQGSEA. The CDR3 extends over 15 amino acids.

This clone turned up a few times. Here the CDR3 reads CSVQGLDDTGELFF. The CDR3, as DNA: TGCAGCGTTCAGGGGTTAGATGACACCGGGGAGCTGTTTTTT. The chain is built from TRBV29-1 and TRBJ2-2; D might be TRBD1 (6 bases). Germline V gives CDR1 SQVTM, CDR2 ANQGSEA. This CDR3 has 14 amino acids. V was cut by 5 bases and J by 3 bases, with 13 bases left in between.

The chain couples TRBV2 to TRBJ1-1; unclear D gene. This CDR3 comprises 13 residues. V lost 6 bases and J lost 0, with 8 bases in between. Germline lookup yields CDR1 SNHLY and CDR2 FYNNEI. CDR3 amino acids: CASSLGVNTEAFF. CDR3 DNA sequence: TGTGCCAGCAGCCTTGGAGTGAACACTGAAGCTTTCTTT.

For the CDR3, the DNA is TGCGCCAGCAGTCAATTTGAAGGGAGGCCTAATTACACTGAAGCTTTCTTT. As protein: CASSQFEGRPNYTEAFF. The J gene is TRBJ1-1, the V gene TRBV23-1, with unresolved D. TRBV23-1 is flagged as an ORF with uncertain function. V shed 1 base and J shed 3 bases, with 18 bases lying between them. The CDR3 consists of 17 residues.

The genes are TRBV4-2 and TRBJ2-7, with 9 bases fitting TRBD2. The CDR3 covers 15 residues. The V segment lost 1 base and the J segment 6 bases; nucleotides outside the gene matches: 7. The germline CDR1 and CDR2 sequences are LGHNA and YNFKEQ. In DNA form, the CDR3 reads TGTGCCAGCAGCCAAGTATTAGCGGGAGAATTCGAGCAGTACTTC. This codes for CASSQVLAGEFEQYF.

The genes are TRBV4-1 and TRBJ2-7; 9 nucleotides align to TRBD2. From germline, CDR1 is MGHRA and CDR2 YSYEKL. Losses at the gene ends were 6 bases for V and 0 bases for J; bases not matched to a gene: 6. The CDR3 is 15 residues long. The CDR3 nucleotides read TGCGCCAGCAGACTAACTAGCGGGCGCTCCTACGAGCAGTACTTC. Translating gives CASRLTSGRSYEQYF.